This T cell receptor beta chain was identified in a study of blood T cells in healthy people across ages. General study points: Diversity estimated from one million T cells was considered an underestimate.

The CDR3 has 15 residues. Trimming cost V 0 bases and J 4 bases, with 12 bases left between them. Per the germline V gene, CDR1 is LGHNA and CDR2 is YNFKEQ. As for this clonotype: The antigen is unknown.

Primed by a sample-barcoded 5' primer and a J-beta primer mix, a second PCR proceeded for roughly 6 to 12 cycles. One entry per CDR3 protein, called by TCRdb with MiXCR from the 5' RACE reads. The sample records approximately 1.5 million distinct CDR3 sequences, about 35% being singletons. The chain employs TRBV4-2 and TRBJ1-1, with D hard to call. Sequencing input: blood. The source of this sequence is a woman younger than 45 in good health. For the CDR3, the DNA is TGTGCCAGCAGCCAAGATCCAGCGGCGGGCACTGAAGCTTTCTTT. Protein product: CASSQDPAAGTEAFF.